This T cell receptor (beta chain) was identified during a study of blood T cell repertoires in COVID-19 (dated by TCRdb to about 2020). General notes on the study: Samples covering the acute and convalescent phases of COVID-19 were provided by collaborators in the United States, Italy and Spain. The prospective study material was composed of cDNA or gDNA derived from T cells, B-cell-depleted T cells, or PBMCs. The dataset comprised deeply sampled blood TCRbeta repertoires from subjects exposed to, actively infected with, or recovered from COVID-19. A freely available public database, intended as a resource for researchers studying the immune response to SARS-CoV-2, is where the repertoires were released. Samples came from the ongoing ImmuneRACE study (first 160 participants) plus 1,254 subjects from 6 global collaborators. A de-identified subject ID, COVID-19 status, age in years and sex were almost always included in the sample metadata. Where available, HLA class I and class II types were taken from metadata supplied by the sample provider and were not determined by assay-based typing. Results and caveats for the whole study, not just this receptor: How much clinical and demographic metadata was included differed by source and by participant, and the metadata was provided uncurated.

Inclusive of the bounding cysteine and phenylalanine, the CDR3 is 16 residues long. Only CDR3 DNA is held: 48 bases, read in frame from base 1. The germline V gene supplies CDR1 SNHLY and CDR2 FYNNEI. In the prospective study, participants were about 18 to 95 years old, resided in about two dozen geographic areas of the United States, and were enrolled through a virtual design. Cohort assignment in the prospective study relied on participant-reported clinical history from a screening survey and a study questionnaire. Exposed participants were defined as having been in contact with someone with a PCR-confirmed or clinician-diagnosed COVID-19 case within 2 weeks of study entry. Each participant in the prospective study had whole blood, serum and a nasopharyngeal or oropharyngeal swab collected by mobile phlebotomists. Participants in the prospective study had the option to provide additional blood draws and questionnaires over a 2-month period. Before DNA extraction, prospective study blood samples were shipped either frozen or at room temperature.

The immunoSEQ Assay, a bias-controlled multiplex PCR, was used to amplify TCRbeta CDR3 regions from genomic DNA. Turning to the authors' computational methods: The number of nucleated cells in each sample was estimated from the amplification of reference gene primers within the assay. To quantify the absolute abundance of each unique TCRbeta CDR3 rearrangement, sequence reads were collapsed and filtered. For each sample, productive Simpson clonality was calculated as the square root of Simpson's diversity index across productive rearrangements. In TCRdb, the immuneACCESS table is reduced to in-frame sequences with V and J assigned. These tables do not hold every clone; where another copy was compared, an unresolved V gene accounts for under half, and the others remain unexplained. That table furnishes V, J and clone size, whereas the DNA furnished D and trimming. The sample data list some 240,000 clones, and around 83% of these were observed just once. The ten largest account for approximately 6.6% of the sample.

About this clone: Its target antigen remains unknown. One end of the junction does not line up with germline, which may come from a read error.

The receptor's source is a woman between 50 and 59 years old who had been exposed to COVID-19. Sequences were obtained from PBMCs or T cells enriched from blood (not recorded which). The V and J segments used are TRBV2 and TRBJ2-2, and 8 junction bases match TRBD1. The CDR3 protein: CASAPGGTAKTGELFF. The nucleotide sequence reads TGTGCCAGCGCCCCAGGGGGCACAGCGAAGACCGGGGAGCTGTTTTTT.